The 8 T cell receptor beta chains presented below share a single source sample, sequenced in a study of T cells in Graves' hyperthyroidism and ophthalmopathy. Regions amplified from RNA transcripts were the TCR beta CDR3 regions. HTBI primers drove first-round RT-PCR of the TCR CDR3. TCRdb reanalysed the multiplex PCR reads using MiXCR and keeps one entry per CDR3 protein. The data show about 180,000 distinct CDR3 sequences, over 15% seen once. Sequencing used blood. The receptors shown here come from a woman aged 50 to 60 with Graves' hyperthyroidism.

The CDR3 region has the DNA TGTGCCAGCAGCTTCGAGGCCAGCACTGAAGCTTTCTTT. Protein sequence: CASSFEASTEAFF. The chain carries TRBV11-3 and TRBJ1-1; D unclear. V lost 3 bases, J lost 4 bases, and 9 bases lay in between. CDR1 is SGHNT and CDR2 is YENEEA in the germline V gene. CDR3 length: 13 residues.

This clonotype was seen ten or more times. The chain combines TRBV5-1 with TRBJ1-6; the D gene is possibly TRBD1 (6 bases). Trimming stripped 0 bases from V and 4 bases from J, with 11 bases between. The length of the CDR3 is 16 residues. From germline, CDR1 is SGHRS and CDR2 YFSETQ. CDR3 nucleotide sequence: TGCGCCAGCAGCTTGGAGTACCAGGGGTATAATTCACCCCTCCACTTT. Translation gives CASSLEYQGYNSPLHF.

This clonotype has a count of ten or more. This chain connects TRBV7-9 to TRBJ1-1; 7 bases line up with TRBD1. The CDR3 runs 14 residues. Trimming cost V 5 bases and J 8 bases; bases outside gene matches: 11. The V gene's germline CDR1 is SEHNR and CDR2 FQNEAQ (reference sequence). This CDR3 reads CASSLTGTANEAFF. DNA of the CDR3: TGTGCCAGCAGCCTAACCGGGACAGCAAACGAAGCTTTCTTT.

This clonotype was seen many times. The V and J genes are TRBV5-1 and TRBJ1-1; 10 bases line up with TRBD1. The germline V gene encodes CDR1 SGHRS and CDR2 YFSETQ. Losses at the gene ends were 4 bases for V and 4 bases for J; bases not matched to a gene: 4. The CDR3 totals 14 residues. The CDR3 reads CASSRGQGITEAFF. Here the CDR3 DNA reads TGCGCCAGCAGCAGGGGACAGGGGATCACTGAAGCTTTCTTT.

In its sample, this clonotype was seen many times. The rearrangement uses TRBV4-2 and TRBJ2-6; TRBD1 aligns across 7 bases. This CDR3 is built from 17 residues. The trim removed 3 bases at V and 0 bases at J, leaving 5 bases unmatched. CDR1 and CDR2 (germline): LGHNA, YNFKEQ. CDR3 amino acids: CASSQEAGGSGANVLTF. The CDR3 nucleotides are TGTGCCAGCAGCCAGGAGGCAGGGGGCTCTGGGGCCAACGTCCTGACTTTC.

This clonotype has at least ten counts. This chain joins TRBV27 and TRBJ1-2; D ambiguous. Germline CDR1 reads MNHEY; CDR2 reads SMNVEV (reference sequence). The CDR3 is 15 amino acids. The V gene lost 7 bases and the J gene lost 5 bases, with 20 bases spanning the gap. The CDR3 region has the DNA TGTGCCAGCAAACCTTCGGGCTCGGCGGGGTATGGCTACACCTTC. Its translation: CASKPSGSAGYGYTF.

This clonotype was found many times. V usage is TRBV15 and J usage is TRBJ1-2; D gene uncertain. Germline V gene sequence: CDR1 LNHNV, CDR2 YYDKDF (reference sequence). The V end lost 3 bases, the J end lost 3 bases, and 14 bases lay between the germline ends. The length of the CDR3 is 15 residues. CDR3 sequence (DNA): TGTGCCACCAGCAGCGAGCGGCTTGGGTACTATGGCTACACCTTC. This sequence encodes CATSSERLGYYGYTF.

The V gene is TRBV16, the J gene TRBJ2-4, with unresolved D. The CDR3 contains 12 residues. Looked up from germline, CDR1 is KGHSY and CDR2 is FQNENV. V lost 2 bases and J 16 bases, leaving 15 bases between the germline ends. CDR3 nucleotides: TGTGCCAGCAGCCAAGTGAGGACCGGTTCTTACTTC. Amino acids: CASSQVRTGSYF.